A selection of T cell receptor beta chains follows, all from one sample in a study of blood T cell repertoires in COVID-19. The repertoire was sequenced with immunoSEQ multiplex PCR; TCRdb's copy has only in-frame clones and lacks some. This table has about 360,000 clones, around nine tenths appearing once. Sequenced input: peripheral blood. These receptors were obtained from a human donor in a cohort sampled during active COVID-19. The CDR3 runs from the conserved cysteine through the conserved F or W. A D gene is named only where the DNA matches it firmly. Expanded clones are given a class, and other clones once, few, many or no size at all.

j_call	clone_size	v_call	d_call	cdr3_nt	cdr3_aa
TRBJ1-2	few	TRBV4-1	-	TGCGCCAGCAGCCAAGAGCAGGGTGGAGTGCCCCTTTATGGCTACACCTTC	CASSQEQGGVPLYGYTF
TRBJ2-1	-	TRBV19	-	TGTGCCAGTAGCCGGCCGGACGGGACCTACAATGAGCAGTTCTTC	CASSRPDGTYNEQFF
TRBJ1-1	-	TRBV11-2	-	TGTGCCAGCAGCCGATCCGCAGGGGCAAACACTGAAGCTTTCTTT	CASSRSAGANTEAFF
TRBJ1-5	-	TRBV5-1	TRBD1	TGCGCCAGCAGCCAAGGACAGGGGAATCAGCCCCAGCATTTT	CASSQGQGNQPQHF
TRBJ1-1	-	TRBV18	-	TGTGCCAGCTCACCCAACAAGGGGGGGACTGAAGCTTTCTTT	CASSPNKGGTEAFF
TRBJ1-1	-	TRBV11-1	TRBD1	TGTGCCAGCAGCCGGGGACAGGGCGACACTGAAGCTTTCTTT	CASSRGQGDTEAFF
TRBJ1-6	-	TRBV7-9	TRBD1	TGTGCCAGCAGCTCAGACAGGGTCACACCCCTCCACTTT	CASSSDRVTPLHF
TRBJ2-7	-	TRBV19	-	TGTGCCAGTAGTACTGACCTCCAGGGGGGTAGGCAGTACTTC	CASSTDLQGGRQYF
TRBJ2-2	-	TRBV12-3/TRBV12-4	-	TGTGCCACCCTCAGTTCCACCGGGGAGCTGTTTTTT	CATLSSTGELFF
TRBJ1-1	-	TRBV5-1	-	TGCGCCAGCAGCTTGGAGGTCGTCGCTAGGGGGACCGAAGCTTTCTTT	CASSLEVVARGTEAFF
TRBJ1-1	-	TRBV7-9	-	TGTGCCAGCAGCAAAGCTGGAGATTTGAACACTGAAGCTTTCTTT	CASSKAGDLNTEAFF
TRBJ1-5	once	TRBV6-5	TRBD1	TGTGCCAGTTCCCCCAGGGGGGTTAGCAATCAGCCCCAGCATTTT	CASSPRGVSNQPQHF
TRBJ2-1	few	TRBV25-1	TRBD1	TGTGCCAGCAGTGAACCAGGGACAGGGGGCTCCTACAATGAGCAGTTCTTC	CASSEPGTGGSYNEQFF
TRBJ1-1	-	TRBV5-1	-	TGCGCCAGCAGCTTGGGGAACGCAGGAACAAACACTGAAGCTTTCTTT	CASSLGNAGTNTEAFF
TRBJ2-5	-	TRBV5-1	-	TGCGCCAGCAGCTTCTGGGGGCCGGGCTACCAAGAGACCCAGTACTTC	CASSFWGPGYQETQYF
TRBJ2-5	-	TRBV30	TRBD2	TGTGCCTGGACCCGTCTAGCGGGGGACCAAGAGACCCAGTACTTC	CAWTRLAGDQETQYF
TRBJ2-1	once	TRBV27	TRBD2	TGTGCCAGCAGCCCAAGCGGGATTGGCTCCTACAATGAGCAGTTCTTC	CASSPSGIGSYNEQFF
TRBJ2-1	once	TRBV4-1	TRBD1	TGCGCCAGCAGCCAAGGGACAGGGCCTACTAATGAGCAGTTCTTC	CASSQGTGPTNEQFF
TRBJ1-1	-	TRBV2	-	TGTGCCAGCAGTGTCAACAGGGTTGGGATCGGGACTGAAGCTTTCTTT	CASSVNRVGIGTEAFF
TRBJ2-3	-	TRBV11-2	-	TGTGCCAGCAGCCGCAACAGAGACACAGATACGCAGTATTTT	CASSRNRDTDTQYF